The present TCR beta chain was sequenced within a study of shared clonotypes between healthy human individuals. Broader study findings: Against clonotypes common to all four donors, non-shared ones had lower generation probabilities. Naive subsets, compared against memory subsets, generally had larger estimated richness values.

About this clone: The antigen is not known.

A CD45RA+ naive subset and a CD45RA-negative memory subset were split from CD4+ cells. Assay used: immunoSEQ multiplex PCR; TCRdb lists only in-frame clones, some missing. Here the sample spans millions of clones, approximately 95% being singletons. V lost 7 bases, J lost 6 bases, and 10 bases stayed unmatched. This CDR3 contains 16 residues. CDR1 SNHLY and CDR2 FYNNEI come from the germline V gene. The J gene is TRBJ2-1, the V gene TRBV2, with TRBD2 matching over 12 bases. This receptor was identified in a man in his late teens or twenties in good health. Some clones in this sample may be carry-over from other donors' samples. Source material: naive CD4+ T cells from PBMCs. Noted subset: CD45RA+ positively selected. This CDR3 reads CASMRLAGDLGNEQFF. The CDR3 bases are TGTGCCAGCATGAGACTAGCGGGAGATCTGGGCAATGAGCAGTTCTTC.